This TCR beta chain comes out of a study of blood T cell repertoires in COVID-19. The wider study: Acute and convalescent COVID-19 samples came from the United States, Italy and Spain.

Germline CDR1 and CDR2: MDHEN and SYDVKM. There are 17 residues in the CDR3. J gave up 5 bases and V 6 bases, and 9 bases lay outside the gene matches. The assay was immunoSEQ multiplex PCR, and TCRdb's table has in-frame clones only and misses some. Of around 350,000 clones in the sample, more than 85% were seen once. The chain couples TRBV28 to TRBJ2-5; TRBD2 matches 16 bases. The sequence came from a human donor in a cohort sampled during active COVID-19. Sequences were obtained from peripheral blood. The CDR3 protein is CASRLSGTSGRGETQYF. The CDR3 nucleotides read TGTGCCAGCAGGCTCTCCGGGACTAGCGGGAGGGGTGAGACCCAGTACTTC. The variable domain in full, completed from reference TRBV28 and TRBJ2-5, reads DVKVTQSSRYLVKRTGEKVFLECVQDMDHENMFWYRQDPGLGLRLIYFSYDVKMKEKGDIPEGYSVSREKKERFSLILESASTNQTSMYLCASRLSGTSGRGETQYFGPGTRLLVL.